The T cell receptor beta chain under discussion was sequenced for a study of T-cell reconstitution after alpha-beta-depleted transplantation in children. Study-level results: T-cell numbers and diversity, one year after transplant, stemmed largely from T cells that were newly produced. Surviving recipient T cells and intrathymic progenitors accounted for some patients' high TCRbeta diversity at day 60. Several hundred expanded graft clones reportedly supplied alpha-beta T cells about two months after transplant.

V lost 4 bases and J lost 1; bases outside the gene matches: 7. The CDR3 is 15 residues long. Looked up from germline, CDR1 is SGHRS and CDR2 is YFSETQ. With respect to this clonotype: Its antigen remains unidentified.

Construction of the TCRbeta library involved unique molecular identifiers. TCRdb reprocessed the PCR reads with MiXCR, giving one entry per CDR3 protein. This sample has 500,000 to 750,000 distinct CDR3 sequences, with around 13% found just once. This TCR came from a male patient between 5 and 17 years old who had a stem cell transplant for acute myeloid leukemia, so the T cells may come from the graft donor. The rearrangement joins TRBV5-1 to TRBJ2-7; TRBD2 agrees at 8 bases. The starting material was PBMCs, mostly from graft donor cells, obtained 360 days after TCRalphabeta/CD19-depleted stem cell transplant. CDR3 bases: TGCGCCAGCAGCCGATTCGGGGGGGCGTCCTACGAGCAGTACTTC. Translation: CASSRFGGASYEQYF. Filled out from reference TRBV5-1 and TRBJ2-7, the complete variable domain reads KAGVTQTPRYLIKTRGQQVTLSCSPISGHRSVSWYQQTPGQGLQFLFEYFSETQRNKGNFPGRFSGRQFSNSRSEMNVSTLELGDSALYLCASSRFGGASYEQYFGPGTRLTVT.